Sequencing of this TCR beta chain was carried out in a study of identical twins' blood T cells. TCRdb processed the 5' RACE reads anew with MiXCR; each CDR3 protein has one entry. The table shows 350,000 to 450,000 distinct CDR3 sequences, with roughly 27% occurring only once. In germline, CDR1 is SQVTM, CDR2 ANQGSEA. This CDR3 is built from 13 residues. Study-wide results and caveats: Shared CDR3 clonotype counts between two donors mainly tracked the product of their cloneset sizes, twins included. Each donor's most abundant TCRbeta clonotypes shared more CDR3 sequences with her twin than unrelated donors. Twin repertoire similarity may partly reflect shared environment.

A note on this clonotype: Its antigen is not known. The junction differs from germline at one of its ends, possibly a read error.

Material for sequencing was PBMCs. The receptor comes from a woman between 18 and 50 years old in good health. The J gene is TRBJ1-1, the V gene TRBV29-1; D unresolved. CDR3 in amino acids: CSVEEVLNTEGFF. Here the CDR3 DNA reads TGCAGCGTTGAAGAAGTGCTTAACACTGAAGGTTTCTTT.